These 27 T cell receptor beta chains originate from one sample sequenced in a study of T cells after yellow fever vaccination. TCRdb ran MiXCR on the 5' RACE reads and lists one entry per CDR3 protein. In the table there are hundreds of thousands of distinct CDR3 sequences, around 5.2% of which are singletons. This material consisted of CD4+ T cells sorted from PBMCs, taken on the day of the yellow fever booster vaccination. These receptors were obtained from a man aged 18 to 29 who received the YFV17D yellow fever vaccine.

This chain uses TRBV19 with TRBJ1-1; TRBD1 might be the D (5 bases). The CDR3 contains 15 residues. V dropped 6 bases and J dropped 1 base, with 15 bases sitting between them. The germline V gene has CDR1 LNHDA and CDR2 SQIVND (reference sequence). The CDR3 coding sequence is TGTGCCAGTAGGGGGGTGGGCAGGGAGAACACTGAAGCTTTCTTT. This translates into CASRGVGRENTEAFF.

Many counts were recorded for this clonotype. The V and J genes are TRBV18 and TRBJ2-5; D uncertain. Germline-derived CDR1 and CDR2 are KGHSH and LQKENI. This CDR3 is 12 amino acids long. V was cut by 3 bases and J by 5 bases, with 7 bases left in between. CDR3 in amino acids: CASSPAGETQYF. CDR3 bases: TGTGCCAGCTCACCGGCCGGCGAGACCCAGTACTTC. The variable domain in full, completed from reference TRBV18 and TRBJ2-5, reads NAGVMQNPRHLVRRRGQEARLRCSPMKGHSHVYWYRQLPEEGLKFMVYLQKENIIDESGMPKERFSAEFPKEGPSILRIQQVVRGDSAAYFCASSPAGETQYFGPGTRLLVL.

This clonotype was counted a few times. The gene calls are TRBV7-3 and TRBJ2-5; 11 nucleotides match TRBD2. The V gene end was trimmed by 4 bases and the J gene end by 5 bases; junction bases not matched to a gene: 3. The CDR3 is 14 residues long. Germline CDR1 SGHTA, CDR2 FQGTGA. CDR3 residues: CASSSLAGVETQYF. In DNA form, the CDR3 reads TGTGCCAGCAGCTCACTAGCGGGGGTGGAGACCCAGTACTTC.

This chain links TRBV23-1 with TRBJ2-7; 11 nucleotides align to TRBD1. Being an ORF, TRBV23-1 has a function that is uncertain. This CDR3 is 13 amino acids long. V shed 6 bases, J shed 4 bases, and the junction held 2 bases outside the gene matches. The CDR3 protein is CASRGQGEYEQYV. CDR3 in DNA: TGCGCCAGCAGGGGACAGGGGGAGTACGAGCAGTACGTC.

J is TRBJ1-6 and V is TRBV7-8; D may be TRBD1 (5 bases). This CDR3 region has 17 residues. The V and J ends lost 6 bases and 0 bases respectively, with 15 bases between them. Germline V gives CDR1 SGHVS, CDR2 FQNEAQ. CDR3 in amino acids: CASSRRVTSSYNSPLHF. CDR3 sequence (DNA): TGTGCCAGCAGTCGCAGGGTTACGAGCTCCTATAATTCACCCCTCCACTTT.

J is TRBJ2-7 and V is TRBV6-5, with 10 positions matching TRBD1. CDR1 and CDR2 (germline): MNHEY, SVGAGI. The CDR3 is 14 residues long. Unmatched junction bases numbered 7, after V lost 6 bases and J lost 5 bases. The DNA of the CDR3 is TGTGCCAGCAGAAGACAGGGGGCTGGAAACGAGCAGTACTTC. Its translation: CASRRQGAGNEQYF.

The V and J genes are TRBV6-6 and TRBJ1-1, with 12 bases fitting TRBD1. Germline values: CDR1 MNHNY, CDR2 SVGAGI (reference sequence). The V segment lost 2 bases and the J segment 10 bases; nucleotides outside the gene matches: 8. The CDR3 spans 15 residues. CDR3 amino acids: CASSYPGQGARAAFF. The CDR3 DNA follows: TGTGCCAGCAGTTACCCGGGACAGGGGGCTCGGGCAGCTTTCTTT.

V gene TRBV7-9 combines with J gene TRBJ2-2; D unresolved. Trimming pared 5 bases from V and 4 bases from J, leaving 14 bases between. The V gene's germline CDR1 is SEHNR and CDR2 FQNEAQ (reference sequence). The CDR3 contains 15 residues. The CDR3 DNA reads as TGTGCCAGCAGCCGTTTCGGGCCGACCACCGGGGAGCTGTTTTTT. Translated: CASSRFGPTTGELFF.

This clonotype was detected many times. The chain uses TRBV7-9 and TRBJ2-5, with 7 bases lining up with TRBD1. Unmatched junction bases numbered 11, after V lost 2 bases and J lost 5 bases. Germline lookup yields CDR1 SEHNR and CDR2 FQNEAQ (reference sequence). The CDR3 spans 16 residues. The CDR3 region has the DNA TGTGCCAGCAGCTTACGGCTACAGGGGTCGTGGGAGACCCAGTACTTC. Protein: CASSLRLQGSWETQYF.

The rearrangement uses TRBV25-1 and TRBJ2-3, with 8 bases matching TRBD1. The CDR3 totals 18 residues. J gave up 2 bases and V 1 base, and 11 bases lay outside the gene matches. In germline, CDR1 is MGHDK, CDR2 SYGVNS. Here the CDR3 reads CASSEWRTGRYVTDTQYF. The CDR3 coding sequence is TGTGCCAGCAGTGAATGGAGGACAGGGCGGTACGTCACAGATACGCAGTATTTT. The entire variable domain, with the rest obtained from reference TRBV25-1 and TRBJ2-3, is as follows: EADIYQTPRYLVIGTGKKITLECSQTMGHDKMYWYQQDPGMELHLIHYSYGVNSTEKGDLSSESTVSRIRTEHFPLTLESARPSHTSQYLCASSEWRTGRYVTDTQYFGPGTRLTVL.

This clonotype was recorded many times. This chain connects TRBV24-1 to TRBJ2-3; possibly TRBD2 for D (7 bases). V was shortened by 9 bases and J by 9 bases, with 21 bases between the two germline ends. This CDR3 is 14 amino acids long. CDR1 and CDR2 (germline): KGHDR, SFDVKD. Here the CDR3 DNA reads TGTGCCACCGGGAGGGGGGGGCCGGAGCTGACGCAGTATTTT. Translating gives CATGRGGPELTQYF.

This clonotype was observed at least ten times. The chain is built from TRBV7-2 and TRBJ2-1; D might be TRBD1 (6 bases). V gave up 2 bases and J gave up 7 bases, with 15 bases separating them. The CDR3 has 15 amino acids. Looked up from germline, CDR1 is SGHTA and CDR2 is FQGNSA. For the CDR3, the DNA is TGTGCCAGCAGCTTATTTGGACAGTCCCTGAATGAGCAGTTCTTC. Translation: CASSLFGQSLNEQFF.

This clonotype was found a few times. The rearrangement joins TRBV6-2 or TRBV6-3 to TRBJ2-5; tentative D call: TRBD1 (5 bases). In germline, CDR1 is MNHEY, CDR2 SVGEGT. The V end lost 0 bases, the J end lost 1 base, and 9 bases lay between the germline ends. The CDR3 extends over 15 amino acids. The CDR3 reads CASSYSRGGQETQYF. DNA of the CDR3: TGTGCCAGCAGTTACTCTAGGGGTGGCCAAGAGACCCAGTACTTC.

CDR3 in DNA: TGTGCCAGCGGAAGGGGGAACACCGGGGAGCTGTTTTTT. Translation: CASGRGNTGELFF. This chain uses TRBV11-2 with TRBJ2-2; D is possibly TRBD1 (5 bases). V dropped 8 bases and J dropped 1 base, with 8 bases sitting between them. This CDR3 region has 13 residues. The germline V gene has CDR1 SGHAT and CDR2 FQNNGV.

This clonotype has more than one count but fewer than ten. The CDR3 here is CSVGGTADTQYF. The CDR3 region has the DNA TGCAGCGTTGGGGGGACAGCAGATACGCAGTATTTT. This chain connects TRBV29-1 to TRBJ2-3, with 7 bases identical to TRBD1. Per the germline V gene, CDR1 is SQVTM and CDR2 is ANQGSEA. The ends lost 4 bases at V and 4 bases at J; junction bases unmatched: 2. The CDR3 totals 12 residues.

In this sample, this clonotype turned up many times. The chain couples TRBV4-2 to TRBJ1-5; the D is unclear. CDR1 and CDR2 (germline): LGHNA, YNFKEQ. The CDR3 totals 14 residues. The germline V and J ends were trimmed by 0 bases and 6 bases, with 9 bases remaining between them. This CDR3 reads CASSQDGPRQPQHF. The CDR3 region has the DNA TGTGCCAGCAGCCAAGACGGGCCGCGTCAGCCCCAGCATTTT.

This clonotype has ten or more counts. The rearrangement joins TRBV5-1 to TRBJ2-5; 7 nucleotides match TRBD1. This CDR3 spans 14 amino acids. CDR1 SGHRS and CDR2 YFSETQ come from the germline V gene. V lost 3 bases, J lost 1 base, and 3 bases stayed unmatched. The CDR3 bases are TGCGCCAGCAGCTCACAGGGGACCCAAGAGACCCAGTACTTC. Translating gives CASSSQGTQETQYF.

This clonotype has only a few counts. This chain joins TRBV20-1 and TRBJ2-1; possibly TRBD1 or TRBD2 for D (7 bases each). Germline loops: CDR1 DFQATT, CDR2 SNEGSKA (reference sequence). CDR3 length: 14 residues. Between the trimmed V and J ends, which lost 7 bases and 4 bases, there was a span of 17 bases. This chain's CDR3 is CSGLQGGAYNEQFF. CDR3 DNA: TGCAGTGGTCTTCAGGGGGGGGCTTACAATGAGCAGTTCTTC.

This clonotype was seen many times. This chain links TRBV12-3 or TRBV12-4 with TRBJ1-1; D is possibly TRBD1 (5 bases). Trimming cost V 4 bases and J 1 base, with 16 bases left between them. The CDR3 covers 16 residues. CDR3 sequence reads: CASSYRDGLKNTEAFF. The CDR3 DNA is TGTGCCAGCAGTTACCGGGACGGGTTGAAGAACACTGAAGCTTTCTTT.

This clonotype was seen only a few times. The chain joins TRBV7-9 to TRBJ2-7; 9 bases map to TRBD1. The CDR3 totals 17 residues. Trimming took 3 bases from V and 0 from J; bases not matched to a gene: 9. The germline gives CDR1 SEHNR, CDR2 FQNEAQ (reference sequence). CDR3 sequence: CASSFATGGESSYEQYV. The CDR3 DNA reads as TGTGCCAGCAGCTTCGCGACAGGGGGAGAGAGCTCCTACGAGCAGTACGTC.

This clonotype was seen repeatedly, ten times or more. The V gene is TRBV2, the J gene TRBJ1-1, with 7 bases matching TRBD1. CDR1 is SNHLY and CDR2 is FYNNEI in the germline V gene. V shed 7 bases and J 0 bases; nucleotides not matched to a gene: 5. The CDR3 length is 14 residues. The CDR3 bases are TGTGCCAGCACAACGGGACAGTTGAACACTGAAGCTTTCTTT. This gives the protein CASTTGQLNTEAFF.

At least ten counts were recorded for this clonotype. CDR3 sequence: CASSWATSGGTDTQYF. The CDR3 region has the DNA TGTGCCAGCAGCTGGGCCACTAGCGGGGGCACAGATACGCAGTATTTT. The chain links TRBV7-6 to TRBJ2-3; 10 positions agree with TRBD2. The CDR3 has 16 residues. Trimming cost V 4 bases and J 1 base; bases outside gene matches: 5. Germline V lookup: CDR1 SGHVS, CDR2 FNYEAQ.

This clonotype was picked up many times. The chain combines TRBV12-3 or TRBV12-4 with TRBJ1-1; D may be TRBD1 (6 bases). Trimming took 6 bases from V and 4 from J, leaving 15 bases between them. There are 14 residues in the CDR3. The CDR3 sequence is CASRGPRGPTEAFF. In DNA, the CDR3 is TGTGCCAGCAGAGGACCCAGGGGCCCCACTGAAGCTTTCTTT.

In this sample, this clonotype turned up many times. V gene TRBV6-6 combines with J gene TRBJ2-7; D gene uncertain. This CDR3 comprises 11 residues. Germline-derived CDR1 and CDR2 are MNHNY and SVGAGI (reference sequence). Trimming cost V 5 bases and J 0 bases, with 2 bases left between them. The CDR3 DNA is TGTGCCAGCAGTACCTCCTACGAGCAGTACTTC. Residues: CASSTSYEQYF.

This sequence joins TRBV18 and TRBJ1-5; no reliable D call. This CDR3 contains 15 residues. The ends were cut back, 2 bases at V and 5 bases at J, with 13 bases in the middle. Germline V gene sequence: CDR1 KGHSH, CDR2 LQKENI. CDR3 nucleotides: TGTGCCAGCTCACCAGGGCAGACCTCGGATCAGCCCCAGCATTTT. Residues: CASSPGQTSDQPQHF.

This clonotype was seen a handful of times. The chain has TRBV11-3 and TRBJ2-1, with 9 bases fitting TRBD1. Germline lookup yields CDR1 SGHNT and CDR2 YENEEA. CDR3 length equals 14 residues. The J segment lost 9 bases and the V segment lost 5 bases, leaving 8 bases of the junction unmatched. The chain's CDR3 is CASSGQGRRGEQFF. CDR3 nucleotide sequence: TGTGCCAGCAGCGGACAGGGGCGACGGGGTGAGCAGTTCTTC. The whole variable domain, filled in from reference TRBV11-3 and TRBJ2-1, reads EAGVVQSPRYKIIEKKQPVAFWCNPISGHNTLYWYLQNLGQGPELLIRYENEEAVDDSQLPKDRFSAERLKGVDSTLKIQPAELGDSAVYLCASSGQGRRGEQFFGPGTRLTVL.

This clonotype has just a few counts. The V call is TRBV5-4, the J call TRBJ2-5; D possibly uses TRBD1 or TRBD2 (5 bases each). This CDR3 spans 15 amino acids. The V end lost 4 bases, the J end lost 7 bases, and 20 bases lay between the germline ends. Germline CDR1 is SGHNT and CDR2 is YYREEE (reference sequence). CDR3 protein: CASSPTGAFVGTQYF. In DNA, the CDR3 is TGTGCCAGCAGCCCCACCGGGGCTTTCGTGGGGACCCAGTACTTC.